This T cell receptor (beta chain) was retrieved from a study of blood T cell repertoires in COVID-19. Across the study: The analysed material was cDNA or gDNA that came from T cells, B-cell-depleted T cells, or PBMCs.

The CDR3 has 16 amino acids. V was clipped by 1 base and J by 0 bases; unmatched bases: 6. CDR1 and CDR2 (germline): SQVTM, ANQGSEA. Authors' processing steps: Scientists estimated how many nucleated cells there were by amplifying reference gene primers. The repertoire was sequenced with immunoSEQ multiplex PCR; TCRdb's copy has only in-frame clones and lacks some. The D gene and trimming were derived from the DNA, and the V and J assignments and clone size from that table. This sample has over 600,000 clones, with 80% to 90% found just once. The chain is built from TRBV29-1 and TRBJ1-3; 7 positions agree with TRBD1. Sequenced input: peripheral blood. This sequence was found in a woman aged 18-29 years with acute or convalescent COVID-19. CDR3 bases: TGCAGCGTTGAAGTCTGGTGGACAGGCTCTGGAAACACCATATATTTT. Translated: CSVEVWWTGSGNTIYF.